The 20 T cell receptor beta chains listed next were all sequenced from one sample in a study of vaccination effects on CD4 cells after COVID-19. These receptors have no known antigen. Before sequencing took place, the ViraFEST assay used viral peptide pools to expand antigen-specific CD4+ T cells. Isolating CD4+ T cells followed ten to eleven days of culture. Convalescent patients had PCR-confirmed SARS-CoV-2 infection between March and December 2020. The repertoire was sequenced with immunoSEQ multiplex PCR; TCRdb's copy has only in-frame clones and lacks some. The sample records tens of thousands of clones, around 69% being singletons. Material: CD4+ T cells from PBMCs cultured with HCoV-NL63 spike peptides, obtained before COVID-19 vaccination. Every receptor here comes from a human donor who had a prior SARS-CoV-2 infection.

The V call is TRBV9, the J call TRBJ1-6; 7 bases align to TRBD1. The trim removed 3 bases at V and 9 bases at J, leaving 6 bases unmatched. In germline, CDR1 is SGDLS, CDR2 YYNGEE. The CDR3 length is 14 residues. The CDR3 DNA reads TGTGCCAGCAGCGGAGACAGGGAGGGTTCACCCCTCCACTTT. It translates to CASSGDREGSPLHF.

The V and J genes are TRBV7-9 and TRBJ2-1; D is possibly TRBD1 or TRBD2 (6 bases each). The germline V and J ends were trimmed by 3 bases and 3 bases, with 12 bases remaining between them. CDR1 is SEHNR and CDR2 is FQNEAQ in the germline V gene (reference sequence). The CDR3 is made up of 15 amino acids. The CDR3 region has the DNA TGTGCCAGCAGCTTCTGGAGGGGGTACTACAATGAGCAGTTCTTC. Amino acids: CASSFWRGYYNEQFF.

V gene TRBV6-9 combines with J gene TRBJ1-2, with unresolved D. Germline CDR1 reads MNHGY; CDR2 reads SVAAGI. CDR3 length equals 17 residues. Trimming pared 0 bases from V and 9 bases from J, leaving 23 bases between. CDR3 sequence reads: CASSYSPPNDNDSSYTF. CDR3 nucleotide sequence: TGTGCCAGCAGTTATTCTCCCCCCAATGATAACGATAGTAGCTACACCTTC.

The V call is TRBV11-2, the J call TRBJ1-4; 7 bases fit TRBD1. This CDR3 spans 20 amino acids. CDR1 is SGHAT and CDR2 is FQNNGV in the germline V gene. The trim removed 0 bases at V and 2 bases at J, leaving 15 bases unmatched. The CDR3 sequence: CASSLDPPQGVISTNEKLFF. DNA of the CDR3: TGTGCCAGCAGCTTAGATCCCCCCCAGGGGGTTATTTCGACTAATGAAAAACTGTTTTTT.

This chain connects TRBV6-5 to TRBJ2-2; no clear D gene. Deletions cut 0 bases from V and 10 bases from J, with 15 bases between. The germline gives CDR1 MNHEY, CDR2 SVGAGI. This CDR3 spans 15 amino acids. CDR3 in amino acids: CASSYSWARREELFF. For the CDR3, the DNA is TGTGCCAGCAGTTACTCTTGGGCTAGACGAGAGGAGCTGTTTTTT.

V usage is TRBV5-4 and J usage is TRBJ1-4, with TRBD1 identical over 8 bases. J was trimmed by 7 bases and V by 2 bases; bases with no gene match: 4. Looked up from germline, CDR1 is SGHNT and CDR2 is YYREEE (reference sequence). The CDR3 has 14 amino acids. CDR3 region: CASSFLTGGEKLFF. The CDR3 region has the DNA TGTGCCAGCAGCTTCCTTACAGGGGGTGAAAAACTGTTTTTT.

CDR3 sequence reads: CASSFLGARNSPLHF. The CDR3 DNA follows: TGTGCCAGCAGCTTCTTAGGGGCCCGGAATTCACCCCTCCACTTT. This sequence joins TRBV7-2 and TRBJ1-6; D might be TRBD1 (5 bases). Trimming pared 3 bases from V and 7 bases from J, leaving 13 bases between. CDR1 is SGHTA, CDR2 FQGNSA, per germline. The CDR3 consists of 15 residues. Full variable domain (rest looked up from reference TRBV7-2 and TRBJ1-6): GAGVSQSPSNKVTEKGKDVELRCDPISGHTALYWYRQSLGQGLEFLIYFQGNSAPDKSGLPSDRFSAERTGGSVSTLTIQRTQQEDSAVYLCASSFLGARNSPLHFGNGTRLTVT.

The chain couples TRBV23-1 to TRBJ2-5, with D perhaps being TRBD1 or TRBD2 (5 bases each). TRBV23-1 is recorded as an ORF, its role being uncertain. This CDR3 contains 13 residues. V lost 11 bases, J lost 5 bases, and 18 bases lay in between. The CDR3 loop is CALDWDGEETQYF. Written as DNA, the CDR3 is TGCGCCCTAGATTGGGACGGAGAGGAGACCCAGTACTTC.

Here the CDR3 DNA reads TGTGCCAGTAGTATGCGGTTGGCGTCGAGCACTGAAGCTTTCTTT. Its protein product is CASSMRLASSTEAFF. This chain uses TRBV19 with TRBJ1-1; D not certain. CDR3 size: 15 residues. V was pared by 3 bases and J by 4 bases, with 15 bases between. From germline, CDR1 is LNHDA and CDR2 SQIVND (reference sequence). Full variable domain (rest looked up from reference TRBV19 and TRBJ1-1): DGGITQSPKYLFRKEGQNVTLSCEQNLNHDAMYWYRQDPGQGLRLIYYSQIVNDFQKGDIAEGYSVSREKKESFPLTVTSAQKNPTAFYLCASSMRLASSTEAFFGQGTRLTVV.

This clone was observed a few times. This chain joins TRBV19 and TRBJ2-2; D not resolved. There are 14 residues in the CDR3. V was trimmed by 0 bases and J by 4 bases, leaving 6 bases between them. Germline V gene lookup returns CDR1 LNHDA and CDR2 SQIVND (reference sequence). As DNA, the CDR3 is TGTGCCAGTAGTATAGAGCCCCGCACCGGGGAGCTGTTTTTT. This codes for CASSIEPRTGELFF.

In its sample, this clone was seen a few times. The chain uses TRBV29-1 and TRBJ1-2, with TRBD1 as a possible D gene (5 bases). The germline V gene encodes CDR1 SQVTM and CDR2 ANQGSEA. The CDR3 runs to 12 residues. Written as DNA, the CDR3 is TGCCTTACGGGGGACGATAACTATGGCTACACCTTC. The encoded protein is CLTGDDNYGYTF.

V usage is TRBV12-3 or TRBV12-4 and J usage is TRBJ1-1; no definite D call. V lost 2 bases and J 3 bases, leaving 4 bases between the germline ends. The CDR3 sequence is 12 residues long. The CDR3 spells CASSLTDTEAFF. The CDR3 coding sequence is TGTGCCAGCAGTTTAACAGACACTGAAGCTTTCTTT.

The chain links TRBV6-1 to TRBJ1-2; the D is unclear. The length of the CDR3 is 14 residues. CDR1 is MNHNS, CDR2 SASEGT, per germline. Trimming cost V 3 bases and J 4 bases, with 12 bases left between them. CDR3 in DNA: TGTGCCAGCAGTGACGCCTGGGTCGGCTATGGCTACACCTTC. Its protein product is CASSDAWVGYGYTF.

This clone showed up just a few times. The gene calls are TRBV3-1 (or the pseudogene TRBV3-2) and TRBJ1-3; 7 nucleotides align to TRBD1. This CDR3 contains 14 residues. Trimming removed 9 bases from V and 0 bases from J; junction bases left unmatched: 5. Germline CDR1 is LGHDT and CDR2 is YNNKEL (reference sequence). Here the CDR3 reads CASADRSSGNTIYF. The CDR3 bases are TGTGCCAGTGCGGACAGGAGCTCTGGAAACACCATATATTTT.

The chain recombines TRBV18 with TRBJ2-3; TRBD2 might be the D (6 bases). The germline gives CDR1 KGHSH, CDR2 LQKENI. V was clipped by 5 bases and J by 1 base, with 13 bases between them. This CDR3 has 15 amino acids. CDR3 region: CASSAYGTGTDTQYF. The CDR3 DNA is TGTGCCAGCTCAGCATACGGGACTGGCACAGATACGCAGTATTTT.

The chain links TRBV5-4 to TRBJ2-1; 7 bases line up with TRBD2. This CDR3 comprises 17 residues. The trim removed 3 bases at V and 0 bases at J, leaving 9 bases unmatched. Per the germline V gene, CDR1 is SGHNT and CDR2 is YYREEE (reference sequence). The CDR3 coding sequence is TGTGCCAGCAGCTCTCGGGGGGATAGTCGCTCCTACAATGAGCAGTTCTTC. Its translation is CASSSRGDSRSYNEQFF. Together with reference TRBV5-4 and TRBJ2-1, the CDR3 gives the full variable domain: ETGVTQSPTHLIKTRGQQVTLRCSSQSGHNTVSWYQQALGQGPQFIFQYYREEENGRGNFPPRFSGLQFPNYSSELNVNALELDDSALYLCASSSRGDSRSYNEQFFGPGTRLTVL.

The rearrangement links TRBV12-3 or TRBV12-4 to TRBJ2-1; D not resolved. This CDR3 is 11 amino acids long. Trimming removed 8 bases from V and 4 bases from J, with 6 bases in between. CDR3 residues: CASGVYNEQFF. The DNA of the CDR3 is TGTGCCAGCGGGGTATACAATGAGCAGTTCTTC.

V and J are TRBV5-1 and TRBJ2-3; TRBD1 matches 7 bases. The CDR3 spans 15 residues. J gave up 4 bases and V 1 base, and 6 bases lay outside the gene matches. Germline-derived CDR1 and CDR2 are SGHRS and YFSETQ. CDR3 sequence (DNA): TGCGCCAGCAGCTTGACAGGGGTTTTGCCAGATACGCAGTATTTT. This encodes CASSLTGVLPDTQYF.

The CDR3 loop is CASSPRTGASTDTQYF. CDR3 in DNA: TGTGCCAGCAGCCCCCGGACAGGGGCTAGCACAGATACGCAGTATTTT. The V call is TRBV7-3, the J call TRBJ2-3; TRBD1 matches at 9 bases. Germline V gene data show CDR1 as SGHTA and CDR2 as FQGTGA. This CDR3 has 16 amino acids. Trimming at V came to 5 bases and at J to 0 bases, leaving 6 bases not matched to a gene.

The chain joins TRBV2 to TRBJ2-2; D not resolved. Looked up from germline, CDR1 is SNHLY and CDR2 is FYNNEI. The ends were cut back, 7 bases at V and 5 bases at J, with 11 bases in the middle. The CDR3 runs to 13 residues. This CDR3 is CASTRPGTGELFF. DNA for the CDR3: TGTGCCAGCACCCGCCCCGGGACCGGGGAGCTGTTTTTT.